This T cell receptor (beta chain) is drawn from a study of T-cell reconstitution after alpha-beta-depleted transplantation in children. Study-level findings and limits: Surviving recipient cells, namely T cells and thymic progenitors, were the source of high day-60 TCRbeta diversity in some patients. A year had passed since transplant, and T-cell counts and diversity by then came mostly from newly produced T cells. It was reported that alpha-beta T cells came from several hundred expanded graft clones (about two months after transplant).

The TCRbeta library incorporated unique molecular identifiers. TCRdb reprocessed the PCR reads with MiXCR, giving one entry per CDR3 protein. The table has about 460,000 distinct CDR3 sequences, over 10% seen once. Trimming removed 1 base at V and 0 bases at J, with 10 bases between. From germline, CDR1 is DFQATT and CDR2 SNEGSKA (reference sequence). The length of the CDR3 is 15 residues. As regards this clonotype: Antigen specificity is unknown.

The specimen comprised PBMCs, mostly from graft donor cells, sampled 180 days after TCRalphabeta/CD19-depleted stem cell transplant. V usage is TRBV20-1 and J usage is TRBJ1-5; a weak D match, TRBD1 (5 bases). This receptor was taken from a female patient under 10 years old who had a stem cell transplant for aplastic anemia, so the T cells may come from the graft donor. CDR3 loop: CSARAGYYSNQPQHF. The CDR3, as DNA: TGCAGTGCTAGAGCAGGGTACTATAGCAATCAGCCCCAGCATTTT.